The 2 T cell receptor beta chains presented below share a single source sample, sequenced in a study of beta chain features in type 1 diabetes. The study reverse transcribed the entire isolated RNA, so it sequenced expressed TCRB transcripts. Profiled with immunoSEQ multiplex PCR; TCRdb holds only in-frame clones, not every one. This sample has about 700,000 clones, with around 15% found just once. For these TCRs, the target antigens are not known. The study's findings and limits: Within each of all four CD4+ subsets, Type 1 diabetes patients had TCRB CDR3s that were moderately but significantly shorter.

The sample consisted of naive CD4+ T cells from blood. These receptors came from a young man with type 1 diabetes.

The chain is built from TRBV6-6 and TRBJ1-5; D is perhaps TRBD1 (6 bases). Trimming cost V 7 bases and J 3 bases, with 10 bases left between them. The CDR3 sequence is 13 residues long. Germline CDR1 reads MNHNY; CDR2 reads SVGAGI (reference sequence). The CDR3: CASKQGDNQPQHF. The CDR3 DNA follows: TGTGCCAGCAAACAGGGAGACAATCAGCCCCAGCATTTT.

In DNA, the CDR3 is TGCGCCAGCAGCCAGAAACAGGGGGCGGCCACTGAAGCTTTCTTT. Its translation: CASSQKQGAATEAFF. This sequence joins TRBV4-1 and TRBJ1-1, with 9 bases lining up with TRBD1. With V trimmed by 3 bases and J by 4 bases, 6 bases remained unmatched. The germline V gene encodes CDR1 MGHRA and CDR2 YSYEKL. The CDR3 is made up of 15 amino acids.